This entry features one T cell receptor beta chain sequence. Its antigen is not known. The data derive from a study of PD-1 blockade in classical Hodgkin lymphoma. Exposure to brentuximab vedotin varied, and each patient had relapsed following autologous stem cell transplantation. Regarding the study as a whole: Underlying causes for the observed repertoire differences were not defined, possibly disease activity or prior therapy. Individuals initiating nivolumab under 1 year after ASCT were excluded.

Some clones are missing from TCRdb's copy, which holds only in-frame ones; the method was immunoSEQ multiplex PCR. The table has 65,000 to 95,000 clones, 75% to 90% seen once. Sequenced material: peripheral blood mononuclear cells (PBMCs), taken at baseline. This TCR was sampled from a human donor with classical Hodgkin lymphoma.

Written as DNA, the CDR3 is TGTGCCAGCAGCAGAGAGGATGAAAAACTGTTTTTT. Translation: CASSREDEKLFF. This rearrangement joins TRBV5-6 to TRBJ1-4; D uncertain. The CDR3 totals 12 residues. Trimming stripped 4 bases from V and 6 bases from J, with 7 bases between. Germline V lookup: CDR1 SGHDT, CDR2 YYEEEE.